This TCR beta chain came from a study of shared clonotypes between healthy human individuals. Naive CD8 cells lacked CD45RO, underwent positive selection for CCR7 and left out terminally differentiated effector memory CD45RA+ cells. Profiled with immunoSEQ multiplex PCR; TCRdb holds only in-frame clones, not every one. Of hundreds of thousands of clones in the sample, 92% were seen once. This CDR3 is built from 15 residues. Germline CDR1 reads SGHVS; CDR2 reads FNYEAQ. Trimming cost V 5 bases and J 5 bases; bases outside gene matches: 5. The clonotype was recovered from a young man in good health. Material: naive CD8+ T cells sorted from blood. The chain joins TRBV7-6 to TRBJ2-1, with 11 bases fitting TRBD2. CDR3 DNA sequence: TGTGCCAGCAGCCCACTGACTAGCGGGAACAATGAGCAGTTCTTC. Translated, it gives CASSPLTSGNNEQFF.